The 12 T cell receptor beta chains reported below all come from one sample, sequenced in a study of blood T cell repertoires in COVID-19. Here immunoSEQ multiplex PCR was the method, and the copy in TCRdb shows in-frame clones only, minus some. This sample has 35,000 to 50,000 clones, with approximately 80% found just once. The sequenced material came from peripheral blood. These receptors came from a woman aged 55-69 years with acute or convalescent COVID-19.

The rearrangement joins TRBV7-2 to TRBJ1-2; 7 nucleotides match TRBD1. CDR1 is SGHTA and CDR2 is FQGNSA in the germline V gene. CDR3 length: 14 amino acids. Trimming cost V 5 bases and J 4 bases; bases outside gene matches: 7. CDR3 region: CASSPDTGVYGYTF. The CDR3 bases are TGTGCCAGCAGCCCAGATACAGGGGTCTATGGCTACACCTTC.

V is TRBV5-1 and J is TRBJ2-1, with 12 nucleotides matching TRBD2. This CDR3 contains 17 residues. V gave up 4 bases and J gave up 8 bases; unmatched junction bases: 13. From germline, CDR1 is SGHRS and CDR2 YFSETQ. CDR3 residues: CASSTGLAGRSNDEQFF. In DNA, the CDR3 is TGCGCCAGCAGCACCGGACTAGCGGGGCGTTCGAACGATGAGCAGTTCTTC.

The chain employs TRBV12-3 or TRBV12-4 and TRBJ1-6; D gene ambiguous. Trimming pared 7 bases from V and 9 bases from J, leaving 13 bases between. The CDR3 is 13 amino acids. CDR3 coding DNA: TGTGCCAGCATCGCGGGCGGCGGTTCACCCCTCCACTTT. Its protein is CASIAGGGSPLHF.

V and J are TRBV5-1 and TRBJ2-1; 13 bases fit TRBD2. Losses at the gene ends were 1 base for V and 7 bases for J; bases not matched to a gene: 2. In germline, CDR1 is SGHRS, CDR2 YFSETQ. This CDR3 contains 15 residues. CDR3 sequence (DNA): TGCGCCAGCAGCTTGACTAGCGGGGGGGCAAATGAGCAGTTCTTC. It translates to CASSLTSGGANEQFF.

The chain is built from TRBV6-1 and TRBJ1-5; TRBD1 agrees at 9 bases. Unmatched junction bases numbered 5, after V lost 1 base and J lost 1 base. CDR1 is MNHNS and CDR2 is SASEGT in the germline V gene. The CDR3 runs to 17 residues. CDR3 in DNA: TGTGCCAGCAGTGAAGTTCCGGGACAGGGAAGCAATCAGCCCCAGCATTTT. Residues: CASSEVPGQGSNQPQHF.

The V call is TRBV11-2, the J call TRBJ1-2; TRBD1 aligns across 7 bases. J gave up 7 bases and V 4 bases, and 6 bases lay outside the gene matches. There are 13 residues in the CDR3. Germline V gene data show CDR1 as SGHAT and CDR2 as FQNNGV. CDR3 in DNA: TGTGCCAGCAGCTCCTCGGACAGGTCTGGCTACACCTTC. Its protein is CASSSSDRSGYTF.

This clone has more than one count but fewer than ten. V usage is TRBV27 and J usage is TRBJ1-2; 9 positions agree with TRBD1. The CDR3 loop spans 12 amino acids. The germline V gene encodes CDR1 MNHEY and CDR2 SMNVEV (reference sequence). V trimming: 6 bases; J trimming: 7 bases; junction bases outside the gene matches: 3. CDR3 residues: CASSWDRVGYTF. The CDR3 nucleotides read TGTGCCAGCAGCTGGGACAGGGTTGGCTACACCTTC.

Here the CDR3 DNA reads TGCGCCAGCAGCTCCGTCCTCGACCCAGGGGCTGCAGATACGCAGTATTTT. Protein sequence: CASSSVLDPGAADTQYF. The V call is TRBV5-1, the J call TRBJ2-3; the D gene is possibly TRBD1 (6 bases). The CDR3 has 17 residues. The V gene's germline CDR1 is SGHRS and CDR2 YFSETQ. V lost 3 bases to trimming and J lost 4 bases, with 21 bases between them.

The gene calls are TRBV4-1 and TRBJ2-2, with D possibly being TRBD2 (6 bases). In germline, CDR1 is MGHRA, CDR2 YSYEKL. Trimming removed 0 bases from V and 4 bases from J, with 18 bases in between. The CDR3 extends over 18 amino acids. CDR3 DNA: TGCGCCAGCAGCCAAGATTTAAATCGGCGGGGACGCACCGGGGAGCTGTTTTTT. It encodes CASSQDLNRRGRTGELFF.

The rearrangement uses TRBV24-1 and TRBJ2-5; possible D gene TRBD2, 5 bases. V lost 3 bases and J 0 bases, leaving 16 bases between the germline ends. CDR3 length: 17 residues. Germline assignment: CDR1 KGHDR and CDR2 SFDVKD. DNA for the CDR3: TGTGCCACCAGTGATCCGCCTGGACTGTTATACCAAGAGACCCAGTACTTC. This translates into CATSDPPGLLYQETQYF.

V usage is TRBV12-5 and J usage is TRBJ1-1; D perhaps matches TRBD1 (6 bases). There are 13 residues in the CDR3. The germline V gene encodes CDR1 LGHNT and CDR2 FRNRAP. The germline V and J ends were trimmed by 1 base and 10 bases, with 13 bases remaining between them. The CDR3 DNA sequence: TGTGCTAGTGGTTTGGGAACAGGGTCGTCAGCTTTCTTT. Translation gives CASGLGTGSSAFF.

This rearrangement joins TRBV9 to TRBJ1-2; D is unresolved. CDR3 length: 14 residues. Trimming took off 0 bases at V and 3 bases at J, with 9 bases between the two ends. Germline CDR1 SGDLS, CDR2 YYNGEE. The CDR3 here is CASSVEEEYYGYTF. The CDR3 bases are TGTGCCAGCAGCGTAGAGGAGGAATACTATGGCTACACCTTC.